This T cell receptor beta chain was captured in a study of blood T cell repertoires in COVID-19. Germline V gene data show CDR1 as SGHTA and CDR2 as FQGTGA. This CDR3 has 17 residues. With 4 bases clipped from V and 5 bases from J, the junction kept 6 bases outside the gene matches. Membership in each cohort depended on participant-reported clinical history. The table came from immunoSEQ multiplex PCR; TCRdb's copy has only in-frame clones and leaves some out. The sample includes around 250,000 clones, approximately 83% of them seen just once. The V and J genes are TRBV7-3 and TRBJ2-1; 15 positions match TRBD2. Sample: PBMCs or T cells enriched from blood (not recorded which). The origin of this receptor is a woman aged 45-60 years who had recovered from COVID-19. CDR3 sequence (DNA): TGTGCCAGCAGCTACGGGACTAGCGGGAGGATCAACAATGAGCAGTTCTTC. It yields the protein CASSYGTSGRINNEQFF.